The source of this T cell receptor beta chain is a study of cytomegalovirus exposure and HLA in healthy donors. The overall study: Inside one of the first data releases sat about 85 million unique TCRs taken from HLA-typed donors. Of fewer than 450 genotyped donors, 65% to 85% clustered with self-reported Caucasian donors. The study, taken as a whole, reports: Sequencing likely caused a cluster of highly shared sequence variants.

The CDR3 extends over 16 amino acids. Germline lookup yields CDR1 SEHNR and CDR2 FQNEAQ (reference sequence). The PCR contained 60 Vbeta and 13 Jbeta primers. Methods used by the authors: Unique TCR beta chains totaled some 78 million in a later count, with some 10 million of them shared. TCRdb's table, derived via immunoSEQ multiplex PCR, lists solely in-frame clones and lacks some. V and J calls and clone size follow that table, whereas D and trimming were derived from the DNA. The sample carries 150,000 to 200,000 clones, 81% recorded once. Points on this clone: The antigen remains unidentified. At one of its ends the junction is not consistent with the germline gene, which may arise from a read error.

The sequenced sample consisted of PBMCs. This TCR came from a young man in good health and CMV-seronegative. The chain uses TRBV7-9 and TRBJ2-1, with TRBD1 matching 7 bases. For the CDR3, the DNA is TGTTCCAGCAGCTCGTCGACAGGGCGACACTACAATGAGCAGTTCTTC. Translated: CSSSSSTGRHYNEQFF.